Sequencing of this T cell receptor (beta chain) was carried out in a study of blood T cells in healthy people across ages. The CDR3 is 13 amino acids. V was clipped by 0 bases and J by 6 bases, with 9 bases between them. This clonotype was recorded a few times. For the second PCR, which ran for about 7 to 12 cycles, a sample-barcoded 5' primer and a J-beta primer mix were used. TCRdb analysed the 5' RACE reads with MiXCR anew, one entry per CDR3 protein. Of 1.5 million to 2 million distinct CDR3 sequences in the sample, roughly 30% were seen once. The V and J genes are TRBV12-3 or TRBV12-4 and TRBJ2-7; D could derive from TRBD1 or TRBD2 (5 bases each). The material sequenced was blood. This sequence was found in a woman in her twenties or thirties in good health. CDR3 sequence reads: CASSLAIGTEQYF. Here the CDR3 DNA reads TGTGCCAGCAGTTTAGCGATAGGGACCGAGCAGTACTTC.